Following are 9 T cell receptor beta chains from one sample sequenced in a study of cytomegalovirus exposure and HLA in healthy donors. In the PCR, 60 Vbeta and 13 Jbeta primers were used. Assay used: immunoSEQ multiplex PCR; TCRdb lists only in-frame clones, some missing. The sample gives under 200,000 clones, roughly 74% of which show up once; over 12% is in the top ten. Sequencing was performed on PBMCs. Source of these receptors: a woman in her twenties or thirties in good health and CMV-seropositive.

The chain carries TRBV9 and TRBJ1-1; perhaps TRBD1 as D (5 bases). V lost 3 bases and J 8 bases, leaving 11 bases between the germline ends. The CDR3 length is 12 residues. Germline V CDR1 and CDR2: SGDLS, YYNGEE. CDR3 sequence: CASSGGGREAFF. The CDR3 DNA reads TGTGCCAGCAGCGGCGGGGGAAGAGAAGCTTTCTTT. Full variable domain (rest looked up from reference TRBV9 and TRBJ1-1): DSGVTQTPKHLITATGQRVTLRCSPRSGDLSVYWYQQSLDQGLQFLIQYYNGEERAKGNILERFSAQQFPDLHSELNLSSLELGDSALYFCASSGGGREAFFGQGTRLTVV.

The rearrangement joins TRBV9 to TRBJ2-3; 11 nucleotides agree with TRBD2. This CDR3 is built from 17 residues. Germline lookup yields CDR1 SGDLS and CDR2 YYNGEE. V was pared by 4 bases and J by 0 bases, with 7 bases of the junction left unmatched. CDR3 nucleotide sequence: TGTGCCAGCAGCCCCCGACTAGCGGGACTTAGCACAGATACGCAGTATTTT. It is translated as CASSPRLAGLSTDTQYF.

The chain couples TRBV7-2 to TRBJ1-3; D gene ambiguous. The CDR3 extends over 14 amino acids. Per the germline V gene, CDR1 is SGHTA and CDR2 is FQGNSA. Trimming cost V 1 base and J 2 bases, with 6 bases left between them. This chain's CDR3 is CASSLVPAGNTIYF. Written as DNA, the CDR3 is TGTGCCAGCAGCTTAGTCCCAGCTGGAAACACCATATATTTT.

This rearrangement joins TRBV6-6 to TRBJ2-5, with D possibly TRBD2 on 6 matching bases. The V gene's germline CDR1 is MNHNY and CDR2 SVGAGI (reference sequence). The CDR3 totals 14 residues. V shed 8 bases and J shed 2 bases, with 15 bases lying between them. The CDR3 coding sequence is TGTGCCAGCCTTAGGAGGGTGGGACAAGAGACCCAGTACTTC. Translated, it gives CASLRRVGQETQYF.

With respect to this clone: The germline gene is not matched at one end of the junction; a read error may be the cause. V gene TRBV5-1 combines with J gene TRBJ2-3, with 9 positions matching TRBD1. Germline values: CDR1 SGHRS, CDR2 YFSETQ. The CDR3 is made up of 15 amino acids. CDR3 DNA: TGCGCCGGCAGCCCCGGGACAGGGAGGGCAGATACGCAGTATTTT. Protein: CAGSPGTGRADTQYF. Drawing the rest from reference TRBV5-1 and TRBJ2-3, the complete variable domain is KAGVTQTPRYLIKTRGQQVTLSCSPISGHRSVSWYQQTPGQGLQFLFEYFSETQRNKGNFPGRFSGRQFSNSRSEMNVSTLELGDSALYLCAGSPGTGRADTQYFGPGTRLTVL.

The chain is built from TRBV27 and TRBJ1-5; D unresolved. From germline, CDR1 is MNHEY and CDR2 SMNVEV (reference sequence). The CDR3 sequence is 13 residues long. Trimming took off 8 bases at V and 6 bases at J, with 14 bases between the two ends. CDR3 protein: CASGSQAGQPQHF. In DNA form, the CDR3 reads TGTGCCAGCGGTTCTCAAGCAGGTCAGCCCCAGCATTTT.

This clone was seen more than once but under ten times. V and J are TRBV28 and TRBJ2-1; 8 bases line up with TRBD1. V trimming: 2 bases; J trimming: 6 bases; junction bases outside the gene matches: 6. CDR3 length: 15 amino acids. Germline lookup yields CDR1 MDHEN and CDR2 SYDVKM. The CDR3 is CASSLGAGGLNEQFF. The CDR3 DNA follows: TGTGCCAGCAGTTTAGGGGCAGGGGGCCTCAATGAGCAGTTCTTC.

The sample holds a few counts of this clone. CDR3 protein: CAISPVLTVYGYTF. CDR3 coding DNA: TGTGCCATCAGCCCCGTCTTGACAGTCTATGGCTACACCTTC. The rearrangement links TRBV10-3 to TRBJ1-2, with D possibly being TRBD1 (5 bases). This CDR3 contains 14 residues. Germline V gives CDR1 ENHRY, CDR2 SYGVKD. Trimming cost V 6 bases and J 4 bases, with 15 bases left between them.

The chain links TRBV7-9 to TRBJ2-3, with 7 bases lining up with TRBD2. From germline, CDR1 is SEHNR and CDR2 FQNEAQ (reference sequence). This CDR3 is built from 16 residues. Unmatched junction bases numbered 5, after V lost 2 bases and J lost 0 bases. CDR3 coding DNA: TGTGCCAGCAGCTTATCTGGTAGCGGGAGCACAGATACGCAGTATTTT. Translating it yields CASSLSGSGSTDTQYF.